This TCR beta chain was recovered during a study of blood T cell repertoires in COVID-19. For the study at large: Sample material is recorded as cDNA or gDNA derived from T cells, B-cell-depleted T cells, or PBMCs.

Sequencing was performed with immunoSEQ multiplex PCR; in TCRdb, only in-frame clones are kept and a portion is missing. Of about 68,000 clones listed, roughly 90% were seen once; the top ten hold about 8.1%. Sequencing input: peripheral blood. This clonotype was sampled from a man aged 30-40 years with acute or convalescent COVID-19.

The CDR3 is CASSSGTSGRWLDTQYF. The DNA of the CDR3 is TGTGCCAGCAGCAGCGGGACTAGCGGGAGGTGGTTAGATACGCAGTATTTT. This chain links TRBV11-2 with TRBJ2-3, with 15 positions matching TRBD2. The CDR3 loop spans 17 amino acids. V lost 5 bases, J lost 5 bases, and 8 bases stayed unmatched. Germline CDR1 SGHAT, CDR2 FQNNGV.